These 15 T cell receptor beta chains were all obtained from the same sample, sequenced in a study of neurological immune-mediated disorders. TCRdb independently ran MiXCR on the 5' RACE reads; one entry per CDR3 protein. The sample contains 50,000 to 85,000 distinct CDR3 sequences, 5.2% of which appear only once. Sequenced: PBMCs. Every receptor here comes from a woman aged 25 to 39 with multiple sclerosis.

This clonotype was recorded many times. In nucleotides, the CDR3 is TGCGCCAGCAGCTTTCCACACGAAGAGACCCAGTACTTC. It codes for CASSFPHEETQYF. V gene TRBV5-1 combines with J gene TRBJ2-5; no reliable D call. Between the trimmed V and J ends, which lost 2 bases and 3 bases, there was a span of 8 bases. Germline V gives CDR1 SGHRS, CDR2 YFSETQ. This CDR3 is built from 13 residues.

This clonotype was seen many times. The rearrangement links TRBV20-1 to TRBJ2-3; unclear D gene. With 6 bases removed from V and 4 bases from J, the gap between germline ends came to 17 bases. CDR1 and CDR2 from the germline V gene are DFQATT and SNEGSKA (reference sequence). This CDR3 contains 14 residues. The CDR3 DNA is TGCAGTGCCGATGGGCCTATACTCGCAGATACGCAGTATTTT. Translated: CSADGPILADTQYF.

The sample holds a few counts of this clonotype. The gene calls are TRBV7-3 and TRBJ2-1; 14 bases agree with TRBD2. Germline loops: CDR1 SGHTA, CDR2 FQGTGA. There are 16 residues in the CDR3. V trimming: 4 bases; J trimming: 9 bases; junction bases outside the gene matches: 8. The CDR3 loop reads CASSSAGLAGVGEQFF. CDR3 nucleotide sequence: TGTGCCAGCAGCTCAGCGGGACTAGCGGGGGTTGGTGAGCAGTTCTTC.

In this sample, this clonotype turned up a few times. A junction end diverges from the germline sequence, so it may reflect a read error. V and J are TRBV3-1 and TRBJ2-6, with D perhaps TRBD1 (5 bases). Per the germline V gene, CDR1 is LGHDT and CDR2 is YNNKEL (reference sequence). This CDR3 has 17 amino acids. CDR3 coding DNA: TGTGCCAGCAGCCGAACCCTCCAAGTATCTGGGGCCAAAGTCCTGACTTTC. This translates into CASSRTLQVSGAKVLTF.

V and J are TRBV6-4 and TRBJ2-3; D is uncertain. Between the trimmed V and J ends, which lost 3 bases and 2 bases, there was a span of 6 bases. The CDR3 spans 13 residues. Germline assignment: CDR1 MRHNA and CDR2 SNTAGT. The CDR3 DNA follows: TGTGCCAGCAGTGAAAAGGACACAGATACGCAGTATTTT. Translating it yields CASSEKDTDTQYF.

The J gene is TRBJ2-7, the V gene TRBV9, with D unresolved. The CDR3 totals 14 residues. Trimming removed 3 bases at V and 7 bases at J, with 17 bases between. The germline gives CDR1 SGDLS, CDR2 YYNGEE. The CDR3 reads CASSGESGDSEQYF. In DNA form, the CDR3 reads TGTGCCAGCAGCGGAGAATCGGGCGACTCAGAGCAGTACTTC.

Many counts were recorded for this clonotype. The chain uses TRBV7-2 and TRBJ1-3, with no clear D. Germline assignment: CDR1 SGHTA and CDR2 FQGNSA. Trimming took off 7 bases at V and 0 bases at J, with 10 bases between the two ends. The CDR3 consists of 14 residues. CDR3 DNA: TGTGCCAGCAACACACGAAACTCTGGAAACACCATATATTTT. As protein: CASNTRNSGNTIYF.

This clonotype was detected only a few times. CDR3 nucleotide sequence: TGTGCCAGCAGTTCTGGACACTTCACTGAAGCTTTCTTT. Its translation is CASSSGHFTEAFF. The J gene is TRBJ1-1, the V gene TRBV12-3 or TRBV12-4; D may be TRBD1 (5 bases). The germline V and J ends were trimmed by 4 bases and 4 bases, with 10 bases remaining between them. This CDR3 spans 13 amino acids.

This clonotype has a count of ten or more. V and J are TRBV20-1 and TRBJ2-1; D unclear. V gave up 5 bases and J gave up 0 bases, with 11 bases separating them. Germline assignment: CDR1 DFQATT and CDR2 SNEGSKA (reference sequence). This CDR3 is built from 14 residues. CDR3 sequence: CSAGKQSSYNEQFF. The CDR3 coding sequence is TGCAGTGCTGGAAAACAAAGCTCCTACAATGAGCAGTTCTTC.

The J gene is TRBJ2-5, the V gene TRBV5-1; D is perhaps TRBD2 (5 bases). V lost 5 bases to trimming and J lost 2 bases, with 10 bases between them. The CDR3 is 13 residues long. Germline CDR1 SGHRS, CDR2 YFSETQ. The CDR3 coding sequence is TGCGCCAGCAGTTCCACGGGGCAAGAGACCCAGTACTTC. Translated: CASSSTGQETQYF.

This clonotype has ten or more counts. J is TRBJ1-4 and V is TRBV10-3, with 8 bases matching TRBD1. There are 16 residues in the CDR3. Germline trimming cut 4 bases from V and 3 bases from J; bases unmatched to any gene: 7. The germline CDR1 and CDR2 sequences are ENHRY and SYGVKD. The CDR3 here is CAISADWGQANEKLFF. CDR3 bases: TGTGCCATCAGTGCGGATTGGGGACAGGCTAATGAAAAACTGTTTTTT.

This clonotype was observed many times. The V and J genes are TRBV6-5 and TRBJ2-7; D remains ambiguous. The CDR3 has 9 residues. Germline V gene sequence: CDR1 MNHEY, CDR2 SVGAGI. Trimming pared 11 bases from V and 7 bases from J, leaving 9 bases between. The CDR3 DNA sequence: TGTGCCGGGTTATGTGAGCAGTACTTC. The encoded protein is CAGLCEQYF.

This clonotype came up many times. CDR3 sequence reads: CASSIRQGPNTEAFF. For the CDR3, the DNA is TGTGCCAGTAGTATCCGACAGGGCCCGAACACTGAAGCTTTCTTT. J is TRBJ1-1 and V is TRBV19; 7 nucleotides align to TRBD1. The germline V gene encodes CDR1 LNHDA and CDR2 SQIVND (reference sequence). The CDR3 is 15 amino acids. The V and J ends lost 3 bases and 1 base, in that order; junction bases with no gene match: 5.

This clonotype was seen a few times. The rearrangement joins TRBV10-2 to TRBJ1-2, with D hard to call. The V gene lost 7 bases and the J gene lost 4 bases, with 10 bases spanning the gap. CDR1 and CDR2 (germline): WSHSY, SAAADI. The CDR3 has 12 residues. Written as DNA, the CDR3 is TGCGCCAGCATGAAGGATAGCTATGGCTACACCTTC. Translated, it gives CASMKDSYGYTF.

This clonotype occurred many times. The chain is built from TRBV20-1 and TRBJ1-4, with TRBD1 matching 11 bases. The CDR3 totals 15 residues. CDR1 is DFQATT, CDR2 SNEGSKA, per germline (reference sequence). V shed 6 bases, J shed 4 bases, and the junction held 7 bases outside the gene matches. CDR3 DNA: TGCAGTGCCAGGACAGGGGGCACCGGTAATGAAAAACTGTTTTTT. This encodes CSARTGGTGNEKLFF.